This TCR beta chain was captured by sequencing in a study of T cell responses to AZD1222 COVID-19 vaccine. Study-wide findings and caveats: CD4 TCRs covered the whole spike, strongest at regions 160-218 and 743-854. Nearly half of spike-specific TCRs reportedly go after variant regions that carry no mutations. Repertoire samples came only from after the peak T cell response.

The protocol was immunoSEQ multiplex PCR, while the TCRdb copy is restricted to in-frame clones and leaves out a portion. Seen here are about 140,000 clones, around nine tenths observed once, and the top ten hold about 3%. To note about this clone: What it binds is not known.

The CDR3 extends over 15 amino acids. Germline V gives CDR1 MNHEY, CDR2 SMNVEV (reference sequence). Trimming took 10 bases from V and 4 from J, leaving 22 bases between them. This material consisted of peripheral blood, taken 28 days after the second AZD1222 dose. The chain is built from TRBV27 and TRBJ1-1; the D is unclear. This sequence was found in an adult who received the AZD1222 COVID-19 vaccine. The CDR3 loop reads CATRNTVVLGTEAFF. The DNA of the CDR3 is TGTGCCACCCGAAATACCGTAGTTTTGGGCACTGAAGCTTTCTTT.